One and the same sample provided the 3 T cell receptor beta chains below, sequenced in a study of T-cell reconstitution after alpha-beta-depleted transplantation in children. The library targeted TCRbeta and was prepared with unique molecular identifiers. In TCRdb, the PCR reads were re-called with MiXCR into one record per CDR3 protein. The table shows about 500,000 distinct CDR3 sequences, with approximately 32% occurring only once. This material consisted of PBMCs from the stem cell graft donor, taken from the stem cell graft. These receptors came from a human donor who donated a stem cell graft to a child with aplastic anemia.

This chain's CDR3 is CASSLVKSSTGELFF. CDR3 in DNA: TGTGCCAGCAGCTTAGTCAAGAGTAGCACCGGGGAGCTGTTTTTT. This rearrangement joins TRBV7-2 to TRBJ2-2, with D unresolved. Trimming shortened V by 1 base and J by 4 bases, and 10 bases separated the two germline ends. Germline CDR1 and CDR2: SGHTA and FQGNSA. The length of the CDR3 is 15 residues.

CDR3 in amino acids: CATSSSGRPTGELFF. As DNA, the CDR3 is TGTGCCACCAGCAGCTCCGGGAGGCCCACCGGGGAGCTGTTTTTT. The rearrangement links TRBV15 to TRBJ2-2, with 7 bases aligning to TRBD2. The V gene's germline CDR1 is LNHNV and CDR2 YYDKDF (reference sequence). There are 15 residues in the CDR3. V lost 3 bases to trimming and J lost 4 bases; unmatched junction nucleotides: 5.

The V and J genes are TRBV4-2 and TRBJ2-2; the match to TRBD2 covers 10 bases. This CDR3 has 18 amino acids. Germline-derived CDR1 and CDR2 are LGHNA and YNFKEQ. Losses at the gene ends were 3 bases for V and 3 bases for J; bases not matched to a gene: 10. This CDR3 reads CASSQSAGGRIDTGELFF. The DNA for the CDR3 is TGTGCCAGCAGCCAGTCAGCGGGAGGGCGAATCGACACCGGGGAGCTGTTTTTT.